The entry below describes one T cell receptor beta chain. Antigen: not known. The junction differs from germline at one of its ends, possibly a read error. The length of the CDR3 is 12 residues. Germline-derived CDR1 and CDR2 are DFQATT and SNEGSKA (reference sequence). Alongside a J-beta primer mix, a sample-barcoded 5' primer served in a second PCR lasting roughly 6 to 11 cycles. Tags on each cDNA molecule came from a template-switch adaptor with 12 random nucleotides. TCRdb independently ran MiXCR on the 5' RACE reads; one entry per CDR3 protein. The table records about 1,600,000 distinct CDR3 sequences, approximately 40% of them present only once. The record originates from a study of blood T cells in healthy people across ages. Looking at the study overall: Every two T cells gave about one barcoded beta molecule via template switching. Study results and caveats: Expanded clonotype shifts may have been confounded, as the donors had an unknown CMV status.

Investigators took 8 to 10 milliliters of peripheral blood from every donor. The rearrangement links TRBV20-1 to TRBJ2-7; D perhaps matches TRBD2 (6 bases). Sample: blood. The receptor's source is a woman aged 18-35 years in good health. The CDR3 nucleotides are TGCAGTGCTAGAGGGACTACCTACGAGCGGTACTTC. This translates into CSARGTTYERYF.